This note documents a single T cell receptor (beta chain) sequence. What it binds is unknown. Assay used: immunoSEQ multiplex PCR; TCRdb lists only in-frame clones, some missing. The data show 2.5 million or so clones, around 90% seen once. Germline V gene data show CDR1 as ENHRY and CDR2 as SYGVKD. The CDR3 has 15 residues. V was pared by 2 bases and J by 4 bases, with 3 bases of the junction left unmatched. These data come from a study of shared clonotypes between healthy human individuals. General study results and limits: Only blood samples were collected, and tissue repertoires likely differ.

Material for sequencing was naive CD4+ T cells sorted from blood. Subset in this sample: CD45RA+ positively selected. The receptor was isolated from a man aged 18 to 30 in good health. The chain recombines TRBV10-3 with TRBJ2-2; 8 bases fit TRBD2. The CDR3 protein is CAISEDGRVTGELFF. In DNA form, the CDR3 reads TGTGCCATCAGTGAGGACGGGAGGGTCACCGGGGAGCTGTTTTTT.